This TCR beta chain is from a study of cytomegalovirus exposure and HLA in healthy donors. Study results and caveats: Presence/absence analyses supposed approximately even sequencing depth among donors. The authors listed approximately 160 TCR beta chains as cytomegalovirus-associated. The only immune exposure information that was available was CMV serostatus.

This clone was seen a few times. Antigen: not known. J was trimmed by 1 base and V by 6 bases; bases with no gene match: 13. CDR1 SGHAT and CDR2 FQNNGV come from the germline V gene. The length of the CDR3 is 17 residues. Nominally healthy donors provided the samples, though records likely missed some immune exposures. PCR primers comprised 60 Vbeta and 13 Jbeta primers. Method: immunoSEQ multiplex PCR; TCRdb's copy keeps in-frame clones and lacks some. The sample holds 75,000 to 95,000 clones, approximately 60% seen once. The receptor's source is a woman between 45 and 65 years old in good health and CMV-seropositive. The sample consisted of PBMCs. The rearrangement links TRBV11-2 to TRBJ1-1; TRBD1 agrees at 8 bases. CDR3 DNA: TGTGCCAGCAGTACATCGTACTACAGGGGGGAGAACACTGAAGCTTTCTTT. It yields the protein CASSTSYYRGENTEAFF.